Shown below are 3 T cell receptor beta chains from a single sample sequenced in a study of T cell changes during pregnancy in multiple sclerosis. Clones were sequenced by immunoSEQ multiplex PCR, and TCRdb holds only the in-frame ones, with some missing. The table has 65,000 to 90,000 clones, about 90% seen once; the top ten hold roughly 4%. This specimen was PBMCs, taken in the first trimester of pregnancy. All receptors come from a female donor in good health, serving as a control in a pregnancy study. Some clones in this sample may be carry-over from other donors' samples.

This chain joins TRBV5-1 and TRBJ1-6, with 7 bases fitting TRBD1. The CDR3 runs to 13 residues. With 7 bases clipped from V and 6 bases from J, the junction kept 4 bases outside the gene matches. Per the germline V gene, CDR1 is SGHRS and CDR2 is YFSETQ. CDR3 loop: CASGDSVNSPLHF. CDR3 nucleotides: TGCGCCAGCGGGGACAGCGTTAATTCACCCCTCCACTTT. The variable domain in full, completed from reference TRBV5-1 and TRBJ1-6, reads KAGVTQTPRYLIKTRGQQVTLSCSPISGHRSVSWYQQTPGQGLQFLFEYFSETQRNKGNFPGRFSGRQFSNSRSEMNVSTLELGDSALYLCASGDSVNSPLHFGNGTRLTVT.

This clone was seen a few times. The genes are TRBV6-1 and TRBJ2-5; 8 bases are a match to TRBD1. The trim removed 7 bases at V and 4 bases at J, leaving 8 bases unmatched. CDR3 length equals 14 residues. Per the germline V gene, CDR1 is MNHNS and CDR2 is SASEGT. The CDR3 here is CASNRQGSGETQYF. The DNA of the CDR3 is TGTGCCAGCAATAGACAGGGGTCGGGAGAGACCCAGTACTTC.

V gene TRBV28 combines with J gene TRBJ2-3, with 8 bases lining up with TRBD2. The length of the CDR3 is 15 residues. Germline trimming cut 5 bases from V and 5 bases from J; bases unmatched to any gene: 9. Germline CDR1 and CDR2: MDHEN and SYDVKM. The CDR3 nucleotides read TGTGCCAGCAGTGGGAGCGGGAGTCGTAAAGATACGCAGTATTTT. Translation gives CASSGSGSRKDTQYF.